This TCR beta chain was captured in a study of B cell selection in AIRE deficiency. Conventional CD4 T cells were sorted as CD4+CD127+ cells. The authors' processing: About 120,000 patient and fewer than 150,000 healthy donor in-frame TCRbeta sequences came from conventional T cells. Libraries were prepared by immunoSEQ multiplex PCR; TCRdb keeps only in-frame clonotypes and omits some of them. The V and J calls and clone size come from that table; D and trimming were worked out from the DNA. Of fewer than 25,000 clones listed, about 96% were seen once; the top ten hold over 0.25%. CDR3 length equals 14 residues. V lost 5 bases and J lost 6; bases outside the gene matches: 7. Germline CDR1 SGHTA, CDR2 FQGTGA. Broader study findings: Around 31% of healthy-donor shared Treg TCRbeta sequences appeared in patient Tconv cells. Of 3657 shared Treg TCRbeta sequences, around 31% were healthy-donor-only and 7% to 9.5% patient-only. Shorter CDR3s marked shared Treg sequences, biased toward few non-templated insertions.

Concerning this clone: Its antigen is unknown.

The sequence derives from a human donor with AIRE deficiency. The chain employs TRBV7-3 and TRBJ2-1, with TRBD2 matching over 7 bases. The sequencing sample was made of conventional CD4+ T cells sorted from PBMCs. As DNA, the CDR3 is TGTGCCAGCAGCCCCCTCGGGAGGCCCAATGAGCAGTTCTTC. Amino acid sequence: CASSPLGRPNEQFF.